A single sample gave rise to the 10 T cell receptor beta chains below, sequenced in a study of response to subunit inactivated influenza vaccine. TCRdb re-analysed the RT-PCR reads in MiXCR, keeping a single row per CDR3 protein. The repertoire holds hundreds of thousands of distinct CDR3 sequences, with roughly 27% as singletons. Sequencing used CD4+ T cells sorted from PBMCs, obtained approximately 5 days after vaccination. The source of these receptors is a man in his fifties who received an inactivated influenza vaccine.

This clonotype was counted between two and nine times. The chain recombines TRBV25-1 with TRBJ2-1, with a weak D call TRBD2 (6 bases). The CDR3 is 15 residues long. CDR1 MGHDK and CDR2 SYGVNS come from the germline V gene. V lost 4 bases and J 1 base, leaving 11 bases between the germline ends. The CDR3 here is CASSGRRVSYNEQFF. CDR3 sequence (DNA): TGTGCCAGCAGTGGGCGGAGGGTTTCCTACAATGAGCAGTTCTTC.

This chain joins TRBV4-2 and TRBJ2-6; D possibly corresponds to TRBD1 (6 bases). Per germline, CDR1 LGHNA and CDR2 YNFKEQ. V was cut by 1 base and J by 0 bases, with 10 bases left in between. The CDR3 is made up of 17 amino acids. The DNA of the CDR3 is TGTGCCAGCAGCCAAGCCGGACAGAGCTCTGGGGCCAACGTCCTGACTTTC. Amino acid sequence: CASSQAGQSSGANVLTF.

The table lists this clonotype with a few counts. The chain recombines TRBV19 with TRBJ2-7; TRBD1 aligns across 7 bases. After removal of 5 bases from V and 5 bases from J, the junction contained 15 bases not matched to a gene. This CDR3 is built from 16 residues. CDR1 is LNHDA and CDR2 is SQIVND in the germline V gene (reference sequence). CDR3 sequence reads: CASSSYLTGQGDEQYF. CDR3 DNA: TGTGCCAGTAGTTCCTATCTGACAGGGCAAGGGGACGAGCAGTACTTC.

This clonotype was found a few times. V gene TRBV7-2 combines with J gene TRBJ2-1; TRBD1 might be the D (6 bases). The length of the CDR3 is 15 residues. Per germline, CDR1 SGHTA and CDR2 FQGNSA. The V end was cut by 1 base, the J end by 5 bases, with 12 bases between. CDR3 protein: CASSLDAGAHNEQFF. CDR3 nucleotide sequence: TGTGCCAGCAGCTTAGACGCAGGGGCCCACAATGAGCAGTTCTTC.

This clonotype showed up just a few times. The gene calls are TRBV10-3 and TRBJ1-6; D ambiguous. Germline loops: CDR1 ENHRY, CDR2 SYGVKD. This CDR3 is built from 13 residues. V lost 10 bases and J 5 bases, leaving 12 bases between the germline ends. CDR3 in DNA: TGTGCCACAGAGGACCCAAATAATTCACCCCTCCACTTT. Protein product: CATEDPNNSPLHF.

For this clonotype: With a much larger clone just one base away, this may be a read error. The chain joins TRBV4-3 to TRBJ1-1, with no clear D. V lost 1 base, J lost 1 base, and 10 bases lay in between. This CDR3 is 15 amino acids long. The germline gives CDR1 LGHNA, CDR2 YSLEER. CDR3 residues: CASSQGASGNTEAFF. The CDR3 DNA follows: TGCGCCAGCAGCCAAGGGGCCTCAGGGAACACTGAAGCTTTCTTT.

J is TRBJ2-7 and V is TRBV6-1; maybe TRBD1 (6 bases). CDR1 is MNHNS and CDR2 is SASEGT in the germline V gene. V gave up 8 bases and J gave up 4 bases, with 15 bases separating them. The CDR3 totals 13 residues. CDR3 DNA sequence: TGTGCCAGCGCCGCCCAGGGGCTTTACGAGCAGTACTTC. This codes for CASAAQGLYEQYF.

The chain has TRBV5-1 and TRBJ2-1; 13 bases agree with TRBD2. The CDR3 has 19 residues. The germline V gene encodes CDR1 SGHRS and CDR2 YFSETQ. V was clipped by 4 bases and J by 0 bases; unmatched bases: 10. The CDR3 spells CASSQGLAGFPSSYNEQFF. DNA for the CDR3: TGCGCCAGCAGCCAGGGACTAGCGGGGTTCCCGAGCTCCTACAATGAGCAGTTCTTC.

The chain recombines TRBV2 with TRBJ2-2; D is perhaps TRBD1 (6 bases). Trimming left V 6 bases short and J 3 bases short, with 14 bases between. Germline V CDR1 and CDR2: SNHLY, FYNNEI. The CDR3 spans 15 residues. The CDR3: CASRPGTLYTGELFF. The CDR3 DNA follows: TGTGCCAGCAGGCCCGGGACACTTTACACCGGGGAGCTGTTTTTT. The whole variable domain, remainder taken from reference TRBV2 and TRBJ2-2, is EPEVTQTPSHQVTQMGQEVILRCVPISNHLYFYWYRQILGQKVEFLVSFYNNEISEKSEIFDDQFSVERPDGSNFTLKIRSTKLEDSAMYFCASRPGTLYTGELFFGEGSRLTVL.

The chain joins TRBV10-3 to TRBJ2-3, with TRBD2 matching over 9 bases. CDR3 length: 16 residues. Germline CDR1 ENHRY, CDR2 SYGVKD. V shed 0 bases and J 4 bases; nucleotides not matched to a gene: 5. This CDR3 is CAISESRGGASDTQYF. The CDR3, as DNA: TGTGCCATCAGTGAGTCTCGCGGGGGGGCTTCAGATACGCAGTATTTT.